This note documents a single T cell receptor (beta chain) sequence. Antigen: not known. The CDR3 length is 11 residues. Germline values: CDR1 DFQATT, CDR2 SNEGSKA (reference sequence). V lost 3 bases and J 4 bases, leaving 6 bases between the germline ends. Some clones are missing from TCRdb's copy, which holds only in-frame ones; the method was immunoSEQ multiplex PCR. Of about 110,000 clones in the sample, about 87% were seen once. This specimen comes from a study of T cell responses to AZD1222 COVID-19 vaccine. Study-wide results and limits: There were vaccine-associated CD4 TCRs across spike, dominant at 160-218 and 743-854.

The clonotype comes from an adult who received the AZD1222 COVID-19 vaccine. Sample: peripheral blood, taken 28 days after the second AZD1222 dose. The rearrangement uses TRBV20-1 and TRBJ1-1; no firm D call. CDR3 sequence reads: CSARRVTEAFF. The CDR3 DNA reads TGCAGTGCTAGGCGGGTCACTGAAGCTTTCTTT.